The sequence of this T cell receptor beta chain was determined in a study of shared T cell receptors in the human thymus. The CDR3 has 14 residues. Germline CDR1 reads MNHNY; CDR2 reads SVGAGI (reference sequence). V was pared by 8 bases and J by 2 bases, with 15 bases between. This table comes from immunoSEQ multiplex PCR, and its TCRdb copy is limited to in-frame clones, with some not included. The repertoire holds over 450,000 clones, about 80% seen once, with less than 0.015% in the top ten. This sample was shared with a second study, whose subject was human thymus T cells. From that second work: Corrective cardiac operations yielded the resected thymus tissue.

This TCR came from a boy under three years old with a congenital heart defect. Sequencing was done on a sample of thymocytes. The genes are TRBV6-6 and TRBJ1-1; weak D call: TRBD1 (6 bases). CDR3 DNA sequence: TGTGCCAGCTCCCTATGGACAGCCAACACTGAAGCTTTCTTT. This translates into CASSLWTANTEAFF.